This is a list of T cell receptor beta chains from one sample in a study of blood T cell repertoires in COVID-19. Sequenced by immunoSEQ multiplex PCR; TCRdb stores in-frame clones only, minus some. This table holds over 60,000 clones, 80% to 90% found once. The source material was peripheral blood. The receptors originated from a man aged 35 to 55 with acute or convalescent COVID-19. CDR3s include the opening cysteine and the closing phenylalanine or tryptophan. Each record gives: V gene, clone size, J gene, D gene, CDR3 protein, CDR3 DNA. A D gene is named only where the DNA matches it firmly. Clone size is shown for a subset of rows, as once, few, many or a class of expanded clone.

TRBV5-1	few	TRBJ2-1	.	CASSSRDSLSHEQFF	TGCGCCAGCAGCTCCCGGGACTCCCTTTCCCATGAGCAGTTCTTC
TRBV15	once	TRBJ2-1	.	CATSRDRRGVNEQFF	TGTGCCACCAGCAGAGATCGGCGCGGGGTCAATGAGCAGTTCTTC
TRBV2	.	TRBJ1-6	TRBD1	CASQQRQGSSPLHF	TGTGCCAGCCAGCAGAGACAGGGGTCTTCACCCCTCCACTTT
TRBV7-2	.	TRBJ2-1	TRBD2	CASRLAGGGNEQFF	TGTGCCAGCAGACTAGCGGGGGGCGGGAATGAGCAGTTCTTC
TRBV2	.	TRBJ1-2	.	CASSSRGGGLNGYTF	TGTGCCAGCAGTTCCCGCGGGGGGGGACTTAATGGCTACACCTTC
TRBV2	.	TRBJ2-2	.	CASTGVIRIGELFF	TGTGCCAGCACGGGGGTTATTCGCATCGGGGAGCTGTTTTTT
TRBV5-4	.	TRBJ2-3	.	CASSLWRDRISDTQYF	TGTGCCAGCAGCTTATGGCGAGACAGGATTTCAGATACGCAGTATTTT
TRBV6-5	.	TRBJ1-2	TRBD1	CASSQTGTGAVTSF	TGTGCCAGCAGCCAAACCGGGACAGGGGCTGTTACCTCCTTC
TRBV5-1	.	TRBJ2-3	TRBD2	CASSLAGYTDTQYF	TGCGCCAGCAGCTTAGCGGGGTACACAGATACGCAGTATTTT
TRBV18	.	TRBJ2-2	.	CASSPWGVRTGELFF	TGTGCCAGCTCACCATGGGGGGTGAGGACCGGGGAGCTGTTTTTT
TRBV2	few	TRBJ1-6	.	CASRTWGVRALHF	TGTGCCAGCAGGACCTGGGGGGTTCGGGCCCTCCACTTT
TRBV6-5	.	TRBJ2-1	TRBD1	CASSHSTGTRHNEQFF	TGTGCCAGCAGTCACTCGACAGGGACCAGACACAATGAGCAGTTCTTC
TRBV5-1	few	TRBJ2-2	TRBD1	CASSADRSTGELFF	TGCGCCAGCAGCGCGGACAGGAGCACCGGGGAGCTGTTTTTT
TRBV5-1	.	TRBJ2-3	TRBD2	CASSFYQVLAGGPPPDTQYF	TGCGCCAGCAGCTTCTATCAAGTGCTAGCGGGGGGCCCTCCCCCAGATACGCAGTATTTT
TRBV5-8	.	TRBJ2-5	TRBD2	CASRRLAARGETQYF	TGTGCCAGCAGACGACTAGCGGCGAGGGGGGAGACCCAGTACTTC
TRBV30	.	TRBJ1-2	TRBD1	CAWTRDRAHYGYTF	TGTGCCTGGACGCGGGACAGGGCTCACTATGGCTACACCTTC
TRBV18	.	TRBJ2-1	.	CASSPTEGDEQFF	TGTGCCAGCTCACCTACTGAGGGGGATGAGCAGTTCTTC
TRBV5-8	.	TRBJ1-2	TRBD1	CASSFYHRSGQGTNGYTF	TGTGCCAGCAGCTTCTACCACAGATCCGGACAGGGGACTAATGGCTACACCTTC
TRBV4-1	few	TRBJ1-1	TRBD1	CASSPGTGKGYTEAFF	TGCGCCAGCAGCCCTGGGACAGGGAAAGGGTACACTGAAGCTTTCTTT
TRBV5-1	.	TRBJ1-2	.	CASSLVAAEGVYGYTF	TGCGCCAGCAGCTTGGTGGCGGCCGAGGGGGTCTATGGCTACACCTTC
TRBV7-3	few	TRBJ2-1	TRBD1	CASSSHPTGQGNEQFF	TGTGCCAGCAGCTCCCACCCCACCGGACAGGGCAATGAGCAGTTCTTC
TRBV12-3/TRBV12-4	.	TRBJ1-5	.	CASTPAWDQPQHF	TGTGCCAGCACCCCAGCGTGGGATCAGCCCCAGCATTTT
TRBV4-2	.	TRBJ1-2	.	CASSRPTSDKIYGYTF	TGTGCCAGCAGCCGCCCAACCTCGGACAAGATCTATGGCTACACCTTC
TRBV12-3/TRBV12-4	.	TRBJ1-1	TRBD1	CASSQQGRGEAFF	TGTGCCAGCAGCCAACAGGGGCGAGGTGAAGCTTTCTTT
TRBV5-1	.	TRBJ1-3	.	CASSSDILSGNTIYF	TGCGCCAGCAGCTCGGACATACTGTCTGGAAACACCATATATTTT
TRBV18	.	TRBJ1-1	TRBD1	CASSPGQGTEAFF	TGTGCCAGCTCACCGGGACAGGGCACTGAAGCTTTCTTT
TRBV2	.	TRBJ1-3	TRBD1	CASSGTGGLNTIYF	TGTGCCAGCAGTGGGACAGGGGGTTTGAACACCATATATTTT
TRBV5-1	once	TRBJ1-3	TRBD1	CASSGFGTAVAGNTIYF	TGCGCCAGCAGCGGGTTTGGGACAGCGGTTGCTGGAAACACCATATATTTT
TRBV15	.	TRBJ2-7	TRBD1	CATSRGDRGHEQYF	TGTGCCACCAGCAGGGGGGACAGGGGCCACGAGCAGTACTTC
TRBV18	.	TRBJ1-3	TRBD1	CASSTGANTIYF	TGTGCCAGCTCGACAGGGGCAAACACCATATATTTT
TRBV5-6	.	TRBJ1-5	.	CASSFLGQYGGDEQPQHF	TGTGCCAGCAGCTTTCTAGGGCAATACGGGGGGGACGAACAGCCCCAGCATTTT
TRBV11-2	.	TRBJ1-6	.	CASSLDRWQGGSPLHF	TGTGCCAGCAGCTTAGATCGGTGGCAGGGAGGGTCACCCCTCCACTTT
TRBV27	.	TRBJ1-6	TRBD1	CASRRDRGNSPLHF	TGTGCCAGCAGGAGGGACAGGGGGAATTCACCCCTCCACTTT
TRBV5-6	once	TRBJ2-2	.	CASSFYRQPTGELFF	TGTGCCAGCAGCTTCTACAGGCAACCCACCGGGGAGCTGTTTTTT
TRBV7-8	few	TRBJ2-7	.	CASSLVDEQYF	TGTGCCAGCAGCTTAGTAGACGAGCAGTACTTC
TRBV19	.	TRBJ1-1	.	CASSIEGRRDTEAFF	TGTGCCAGTAGTATTGAGGGTCGACGGGACACTGAAGCTTTCTTT
TRBV3-1/TRBV3-2	.	TRBJ2-2	TRBD2	CASSGLAGTGELFF	TGTGCCAGCAGCGGACTAGCGGGCACCGGGGAGCTGTTTTTT